The present T cell receptor (beta chain) was sequenced within a study of T cell responses to AZD1222 COVID-19 vaccine. Across the study: Researchers grouped second doses given at about 4 or about 12 weeks into one pool.

Only in-frame clones appear in the TCRdb table, and some are missing; sequencing was by immunoSEQ multiplex PCR. In the table there are under 110,000 clones, 90% of which are singletons. Notes on the study in general: Baseline seropositives among AZD1222 recipients totaled only 6 or 7. In the spike-specific TCR repertoire, nearly half reportedly target unmutated variant regions.

In the case of this clone: The target antigen is unknown.

The source material was peripheral blood, sampled on day 0 of AZD1222 vaccination. The sequence derives from an adult in good health.

CDR3 bases: TGTGCCAGCAGCCAAGAGGTACTAACTGGACTATACGAGCAGTACTTC. This codes for CASSQEVLTGLYEQYF. The V call is TRBV4-2, the J call TRBJ2-7; maybe TRBD2 (6 bases). This CDR3 has 16 amino acids. Trimming took off 0 bases at V and 4 bases at J, with 16 bases between the two ends. CDR1 and CDR2 from the germline V gene are LGHNA and YNFKEQ.